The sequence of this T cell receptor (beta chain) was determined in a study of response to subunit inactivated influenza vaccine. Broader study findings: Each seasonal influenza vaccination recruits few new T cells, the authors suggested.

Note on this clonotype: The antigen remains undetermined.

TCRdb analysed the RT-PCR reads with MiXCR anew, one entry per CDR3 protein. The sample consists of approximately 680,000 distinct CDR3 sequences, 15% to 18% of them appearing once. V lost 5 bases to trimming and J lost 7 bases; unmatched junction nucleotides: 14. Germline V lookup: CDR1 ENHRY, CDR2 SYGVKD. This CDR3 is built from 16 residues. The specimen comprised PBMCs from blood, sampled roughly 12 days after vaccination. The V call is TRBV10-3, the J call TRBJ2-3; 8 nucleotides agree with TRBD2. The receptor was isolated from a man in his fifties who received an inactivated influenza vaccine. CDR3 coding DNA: TGTGCCATCAGTCAACAACTAGCGGCTGAAAGTTATACGCAGTATTTT. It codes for CAISQQLAAESYTQYF.